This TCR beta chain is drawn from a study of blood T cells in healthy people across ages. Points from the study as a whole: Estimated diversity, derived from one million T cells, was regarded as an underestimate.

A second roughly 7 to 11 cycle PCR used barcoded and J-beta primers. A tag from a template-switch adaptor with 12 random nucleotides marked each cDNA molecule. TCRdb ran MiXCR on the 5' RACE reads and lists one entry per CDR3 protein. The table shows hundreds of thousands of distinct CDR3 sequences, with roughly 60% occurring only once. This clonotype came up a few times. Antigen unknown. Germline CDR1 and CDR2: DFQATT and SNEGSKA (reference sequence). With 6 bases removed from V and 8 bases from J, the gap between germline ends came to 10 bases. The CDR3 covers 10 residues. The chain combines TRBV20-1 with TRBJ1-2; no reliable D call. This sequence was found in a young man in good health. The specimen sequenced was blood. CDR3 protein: CSAIPGGYTF. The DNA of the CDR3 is TGCAGTGCCATCCCGGGGGGCTACACCTTC.